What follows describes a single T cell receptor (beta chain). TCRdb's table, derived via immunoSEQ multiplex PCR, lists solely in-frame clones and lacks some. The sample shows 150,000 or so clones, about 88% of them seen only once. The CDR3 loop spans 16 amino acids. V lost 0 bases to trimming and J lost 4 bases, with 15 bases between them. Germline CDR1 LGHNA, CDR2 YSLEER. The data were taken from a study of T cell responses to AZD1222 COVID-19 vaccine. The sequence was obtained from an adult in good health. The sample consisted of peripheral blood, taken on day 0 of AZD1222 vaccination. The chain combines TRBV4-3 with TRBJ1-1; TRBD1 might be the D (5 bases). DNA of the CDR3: TGCGCCAGCAGCCAAGATCGGGCAGGGCCGGGCACTGAAGCTTTCTTT. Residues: CASSQDRAGPGTEAFF.